What follows are 12 T cell receptor beta chains derived from one specimen sequenced in a study of PD-L1 blockade in urothelial cancer. As to time point: peripheral blood 6 weeks after treatment start. This table comes from immunoSEQ multiplex PCR, and its TCRdb copy is limited to in-frame clones, with some not included. The sample records roughly 45,000 clones, around 82% being singletons. The source material was PBMCs, sampled around atezolizumab (anti-PD-L1) treatment. These receptors were obtained from a man in his sixties with urothelial cancer.

This rearrangement joins TRBV6-5 to TRBJ2-2; maybe TRBD2 (5 bases). The CDR3 spans 14 residues. The V gene's germline CDR1 is MNHEY and CDR2 SVGAGI. Trimming took 5 bases from V and 4 from J, leaving 11 bases between them. This chain's CDR3 is CASSPGILTGELFF. The CDR3 DNA is TGTGCCAGCAGTCCCGGGATTCTCACCGGGGAGCTGTTTTTT.

This chain connects TRBV29-1 to TRBJ2-3; TRBD2 aligns across 11 bases. With 1 base clipped from V and 6 bases from J, the junction kept 3 bases outside the gene matches. The CDR3 consists of 14 residues. Germline V gene sequence: CDR1 SQVTM, CDR2 ANQGSEA. CDR3 nucleotides: TGCAGCGTTGAAGTTAGCGGGGGGGCGGATACGCAGTATTTT. Its translation is CSVEVSGGADTQYF.

V gene TRBV10-3 combines with J gene TRBJ1-2; D gene uncertain. The CDR3 contains 14 residues. V was trimmed by 3 bases and J by 3 bases, leaving 11 bases between them. Germline CDR1 ENHRY, CDR2 SYGVKD. The CDR3 sequence is CAISDGQAHYGYTF. Here the CDR3 DNA reads TGTGCCATCAGTGATGGGCAGGCACACTATGGCTACACCTTC.

This chain joins TRBV29-1 and TRBJ1-1; D gene unclear. The germline V gene encodes CDR1 SQVTM and CDR2 ANQGSEA. V was trimmed by 7 bases and J by 7 bases, leaving 16 bases between them. This CDR3 has 12 residues. As DNA, the CDR3 is TGCAGCGCTCGGTCTCAGGCAAGTGAAGCTTTCTTT. Its translation: CSARSQASEAFF.

The V and J genes are TRBV7-2 and TRBJ1-3; D is possibly TRBD1 (6 bases). Germline V gene sequence: CDR1 SGHTA, CDR2 FQGNSA. Trimming pared 5 bases from V and 4 bases from J, leaving 15 bases between. The CDR3 extends over 15 amino acids. CDR3 sequence: CASSRRAGAGNTIYF. The CDR3 DNA reads as TGTGCCAGCAGCCGCCGGGCGGGGGCGGGAAACACCATATATTTT.

The chain couples TRBV7-8 to TRBJ2-1; TRBD1 might be the D (6 bases). The V end lost 4 bases, the J end lost 4 bases, and 14 bases lay between the germline ends. This CDR3 contains 15 residues. The germline V gene has CDR1 SGHVS and CDR2 FQNEAQ. CDR3: CASSSTGDRYNEQFF. For the CDR3, the DNA is TGTGCCAGCAGCTCCACAGGAGACAGGTACAATGAGCAGTTCTTC.

The chain carries TRBV6-1 and TRBJ1-5; D not resolved. Trimming removed 4 bases at V and 7 bases at J, with 11 bases between. This CDR3 region has 13 residues. The germline V gene encodes CDR1 MNHNS and CDR2 SASEGT. The CDR3 nucleotides are TGTGCCAGCAGTGCAGTGATACGACAGCCCCAGCATTTT. Amino acids: CASSAVIRQPQHF.

The chain joins TRBV4-2 to TRBJ1-2; D unresolved. The CDR3 runs 14 residues. V lost 0 bases, J lost 6 bases, and 11 bases lay in between. The germline V gene encodes CDR1 LGHNA and CDR2 YNFKEQ. CDR3: CASSQDWRENGYTF. DNA for the CDR3: TGTGCCAGCAGCCAAGATTGGAGGGAAAATGGCTACACCTTC.

The CDR3 is CASSLSPEDEQYF. The DNA for the CDR3 is TGCGCCAGCAGCTTGTCGCCCGAGGACGAGCAGTACTTC. This chain joins TRBV5-1 and TRBJ2-7; D gene ambiguous. The CDR3 loop spans 13 amino acids. V lost 1 base and J lost 5, with 10 bases in between. CDR1 is SGHRS and CDR2 is YFSETQ in the germline V gene.

The chain couples TRBV12-2 to TRBJ1-5. TRBV12-2 represents a pseudogene. The CDR3 contains 12 residues. CDR3: CASRPTNQPQHF. The CDR3 DNA sequence: TGTGCAAGTCGCCCAACTAATCAGCCCCAGCATTTT.

On this clone: This sample includes further DNA sequences coding for the same CDR3. This chain joins TRBV7-9 and TRBJ2-7, with 9 bases that match TRBD1. This CDR3 contains 14 residues. The germline V gene encodes CDR1 SEHNR and CDR2 FQNEAQ (reference sequence). With 3 bases clipped from V and 3 bases from J, the junction kept 3 bases outside the gene matches. The CDR3 DNA reads as TGTGCCAGCAGCTTGGACAGGGGAAGCTACGAGCAGTACTTC. It specifies CASSLDRGSYEQYF.

The chain is built from TRBV5-1 and TRBJ2-2, with TRBD1 identical over 7 bases. V shed 3 bases, J shed 4 bases, and the junction held 9 bases outside the gene matches. In germline, CDR1 is SGHRS, CDR2 YFSETQ. The CDR3 runs to 16 residues. The CDR3 DNA is TGCGCCAGCAGCTCCCAGGGGGAGTGGGGCACCGGGGAGCTGTTTTTT. Translated, it gives CASSSQGEWGTGELFF.